This is a list of T cell receptor beta chains from one sample in a study of blood T cell repertoires in COVID-19. Only in-frame clones appear in the TCRdb table, and some are missing; sequencing was by immunoSEQ multiplex PCR. The sample comprises around 70,000 clones, around four fifths of which are singletons, and about 9.8% rests with the top ten. The source material was peripheral blood. The receptors shown here come from a human donor in a cohort sampled during active COVID-19. The CDR3 runs from the conserved cysteine through the conserved F or W. The order of the fields is J gene, V gene, D gene, clone size, CDR3 length, CDR3 DNA, CDR3 protein. The D gene is left open where the match is weak. Size is omitted from some rows. Given values are once, few, many or a class for expanded clones.

J gene: TRBJ2-2; V gene: TRBV4-2; D gene: -; clone size: -; CDR3 length: 15; CDR3 DNA: TGTGCCAGCAGCCAAGGGTCAGGTGACACCGGGGAGCTGTTTTTT; CDR3 protein: CASSQGSGDTGELFF
J gene: TRBJ2-7; V gene: TRBV18; D gene: -; clone size: -; CDR3 length: 13; CDR3 DNA: TGTGCCAGCGCAGTCGCCCAGCGCGACGAGCAGTACTTC; CDR3 protein: CASAVAQRDEQYF
J gene: TRBJ1-4; V gene: TRBV30; D gene: -; clone size: -; CDR3 length: 13; CDR3 DNA: TGTGCCTTGGAACGGCAGGGTACTGAAAAACTGTTTTTT; CDR3 protein: CALERQGTEKLFF
J gene: TRBJ2-7; V gene: TRBV7-2; D gene: -; clone size: -; CDR3 length: 15; CDR3 DNA: TGTGCCAGCAGCCTCACGCGGCAGGGGTCCTACGAGCAGTACTTC; CDR3 protein: CASSLTRQGSYEQYF
J gene: TRBJ2-1; V gene: TRBV9; D gene: -; clone size: once; CDR3 length: 15; CDR3 DNA: TGTGCCAGCAGCCTCCGGGACAACCCCTACAATGAGCAGTTCTTC; CDR3 protein: CASSLRDNPYNEQFF
J gene: TRBJ1-5; V gene: TRBV28; D gene: TRBD1; clone size: -; CDR3 length: 14; CDR3 DNA: TGTGCCAGCAGCCTAAGACAGGGGTTTCAGCCCCAGCATTTT; CDR3 protein: CASSLRQGFQPQHF
J gene: TRBJ2-7; V gene: TRBV28; D gene: TRBD1; clone size: -; CDR3 length: 16; CDR3 DNA: TGTGCCAGCAGGGGAGCCGGGACAGCGGTCTCCTACGAGCAGTACTTC; CDR3 protein: CASRGAGTAVSYEQYF
J gene: TRBJ2-5; V gene: TRBV5-1; D gene: -; clone size: medium-sized; CDR3 length: 13; CDR3 DNA: TGCGCCAGCAGCTTGAGGGGGGGAGAGACCCAGTACTTC; CDR3 protein: CASSLRGGETQYF
J gene: TRBJ2-7; V gene: TRBV10-1; D gene: -; clone size: few; CDR3 length: 13; CDR3 DNA: TGCGCCAGCAGTGAGTCAGGAGGGAACGAGCAGTACTTC; CDR3 protein: CASSESGGNEQYF
J gene: TRBJ2-3; V gene: TRBV4-1; D gene: TRBD1; clone size: -; CDR3 length: 18; CDR3 DNA: TGCGCCAGCAGCCAAGTGGAGGGGGGACAGGGAGGCACAGATACGCAGTATTTT; CDR3 protein: CASSQVEGGQGGTDTQYF
J gene: TRBJ2-7; V gene: TRBV2; D gene: -; clone size: few; CDR3 length: 15; CDR3 DNA: TGTGCCAGCAGTGAAGGAGGCTTGAAAAGTGGCGAGCAGTACTTC; CDR3 protein: CASSEGGLKSGEQYF
J gene: TRBJ1-5; V gene: TRBV2; D gene: TRBD1; clone size: -; CDR3 length: 15; CDR3 DNA: TGTGCCAGCAGTCTAGGACAGGGGGAAAATCAGCCCCAGCATTTT; CDR3 protein: CASSLGQGENQPQHF
J gene: TRBJ2-1; V gene: TRBV20-1; D gene: -; clone size: -; CDR3 length: 11; CDR3 DNA: TGCAGTGCCCCCCTTCGAGGCAGGGGGTTCTTC; CDR3 protein: CSAPLRGRGFF
J gene: TRBJ2-7; V gene: TRBV5-1; D gene: -; clone size: few; CDR3 length: 12; CDR3 DNA: TGCGCCAGCAGCTTGCCGGGGAACGAGCAGTACTTC; CDR3 protein: CASSLPGNEQYF
J gene: TRBJ2-5; V gene: TRBV3-1/TRBV3-2; D gene: -; clone size: -; CDR3 length: 17; CDR3 DNA: TGTGCCAGCAGCCAAGGGGCATTGGACCTCAGGAGGGAGACCCAGTACTTC; CDR3 protein: CASSQGALDLRRETQYF
J gene: TRBJ2-2; V gene: TRBV7-9; D gene: TRBD2; clone size: -; CDR3 length: 15; CDR3 DNA: TGTGCCAGCAGCCCCCAAGCGGGAGGAACCGGGGAGCTGTTTTTT; CDR3 protein: CASSPQAGGTGELFF
J gene: TRBJ1-6; V gene: TRBV30; D gene: -; clone size: -; CDR3 length: 13; CDR3 DNA: TGTGCCTGGAGTGTACAGGGTATTTCACCCCTCCACTTT; CDR3 protein: CAWSVQGISPLHF
J gene: TRBJ1-4; V gene: TRBV6-6; D gene: TRBD1; clone size: -; CDR3 length: 16; CDR3 DNA: TGTGCCAGCACCATTCCCGGACAGGGGCCTAATGAAAAACTGTTTTTT; CDR3 protein: CASTIPGQGPNEKLFF
J gene: TRBJ2-7; V gene: TRBV7-2; D gene: TRBD2; clone size: -; CDR3 length: 17; CDR3 DNA: TGTGCCAGCAGCTCCCTGGGGACTAGCGGGAGAGGGGGGGAGCAGTACTTC; CDR3 protein: CASSSLGTSGRGGEQYF
J gene: TRBJ2-5; V gene: TRBV24-1; D gene: TRBD1; clone size: -; CDR3 length: 14; CDR3 DNA: TGTGCCACCAGTGACCCGACAGGGCCAGAGACCCAGTACTTC; CDR3 protein: CATSDPTGPETQYF
J gene: TRBJ2-7; V gene: TRBV5-4; D gene: TRBD1; clone size: -; CDR3 length: 15; CDR3 DNA: TGTGCCACTAGACCCGGGACAGGGGACACCTACGAGCAGTACTTC; CDR3 protein: CATRPGTGDTYEQYF
J gene: TRBJ1-1; V gene: TRBV12-3/TRBV12-4; D gene: -; clone size: -; CDR3 length: 11; CDR3 DNA: TGTGCCAGCAGTGTCAGACGGGGAGCTTTCTTT; CDR3 protein: CASSVRRGAFF
J gene: TRBJ1-2; V gene: TRBV7-8; D gene: TRBD1; clone size: once; CDR3 length: 15; CDR3 DNA: TGTGCCAGCAGCCCTCAGGGGGCGCACGGGAATGGCTACACCTTC; CDR3 protein: CASSPQGAHGNGYTF
J gene: TRBJ1-2; V gene: TRBV30; D gene: TRBD1; clone size: -; CDR3 length: 12; CDR3 DNA: TGTGCCTGGAGCTCAGGGGGCTTGGGCTACACCTTC; CDR3 protein: CAWSSGGLGYTF
J gene: TRBJ1-6; V gene: TRBV6-1; D gene: -; clone size: -; CDR3 length: 15; CDR3 DNA: TGTGCCAGCAGTGAAGGAGGCAGGGGTAATTCACCCCTCCACTTT; CDR3 protein: CASSEGGRGNSPLHF
J gene: TRBJ2-3; V gene: TRBV5-1; D gene: TRBD1; clone size: -; CDR3 length: 12; CDR3 DNA: TGCGCCAGCAGCGGACAGGCAGATACGCAGTATTTT; CDR3 protein: CASSGQADTQYF
J gene: TRBJ2-2; V gene: TRBV28; D gene: TRBD2; clone size: -; CDR3 length: 17; CDR3 DNA: TGTGCCAGCAGTTCCCCGGGACTAGCGGGAGGTGGCGGGGAGCTGTTTTTT; CDR3 protein: CASSSPGLAGGGGELFF
J gene: TRBJ2-1; V gene: TRBV4-3; D gene: TRBD1; clone size: -; CDR3 length: 15; CDR3 DNA: TGCGCCAGCAGCCCCGGCGACAGGGGGAACAATGAGCAGTTCTTC; CDR3 protein: CASSPGDRGNNEQFF
J gene: TRBJ2-5; V gene: TRBV5-1; D gene: TRBD2; clone size: once; CDR3 length: 16; CDR3 DNA: TGCGCCAGCAGCCTACTAGCGGGAACACTCCAAGAGACCCAGTACTTC; CDR3 protein: CASSLLAGTLQETQYF
J gene: TRBJ2-7; V gene: TRBV3-1/TRBV3-2; D gene: -; clone size: once; CDR3 length: 11; CDR3 DNA: TGTGCCAGCAGCCCCTACTACGAGCAGTACTTC; CDR3 protein: CASSPYYEQYF
J gene: TRBJ2-5; V gene: TRBV7-2; D gene: TRBD2; clone size: -; CDR3 length: 14; CDR3 DNA: TGTGCCAGCAGCTCGACTAGCAGGAAAGAGACCCAGTACTTC; CDR3 protein: CASSSTSRKETQYF
J gene: TRBJ2-3; V gene: TRBV18; D gene: TRBD2; clone size: -; CDR3 length: 18; CDR3 DNA: TGTGCCAGCTCACCAAGAGGGCGCGCGGGAGTGGGTTCGGATACGCAGTATTTT; CDR3 protein: CASSPRGRAGVGSDTQYF
J gene: TRBJ2-2; V gene: TRBV4-3; D gene: -; clone size: few; CDR3 length: 14; CDR3 DNA: TGCGCCAGCAGCCAAGATTTTGAGGTCGGGGAGCTGTTTTTT; CDR3 protein: CASSQDFEVGELFF
J gene: TRBJ2-7; V gene: TRBV2; D gene: -; clone size: -; CDR3 length: 12; CDR3 DNA: TGTGCCAGCAGTTCAGGGGTCCACGAGCAGTACTTC; CDR3 protein: CASSSGVHEQYF
J gene: TRBJ2-3; V gene: TRBV5-4; D gene: TRBD2; clone size: few; CDR3 length: 16; CDR3 DNA: TGTGCCAGCAGCGATCCGGGACTAGCGATCACAGATACGCAGTATTTT; CDR3 protein: CASSDPGLAITDTQYF
J gene: TRBJ2-5; V gene: TRBV11-2; D gene: -; clone size: -; CDR3 length: 11; CDR3 DNA: TGTGCCAGCAGCTTCGGGGGGACCCAGTACTTC; CDR3 protein: CASSFGGTQYF
J gene: TRBJ2-1; V gene: TRBV5-6; D gene: TRBD2; clone size: -; CDR3 length: 15; CDR3 DNA: TGTGCCAGCAGCCCGCCCGGGACTAGCAGCGATGAGCAGTTCTTC; CDR3 protein: CASSPPGTSSDEQFF
J gene: TRBJ1-2; V gene: TRBV5-8; D gene: TRBD1; clone size: few; CDR3 length: 16; CDR3 DNA: TGTGCCAGCAGCCGGAGGGGGACAGGGTCCGGGAATGGCTACACCTTC; CDR3 protein: CASSRRGTGSGNGYTF
J gene: TRBJ1-2; V gene: TRBV9; D gene: -; clone size: -; CDR3 length: 16; CDR3 DNA: TGTGCCAGCAGCGTAGGGGGCAGGGGTGCCCTTGGGGGCTACACCTTC; CDR3 protein: CASSVGGRGALGGYTF
J gene: TRBJ1-1; V gene: TRBV5-4; D gene: -; clone size: -; CDR3 length: 14; CDR3 DNA: TGTGCCAGCAGCCCAGACAGGAGGAACACTGAAGCTTTCTTT; CDR3 protein: CASSPDRRNTEAFF
J gene: TRBJ2-6; V gene: TRBV19; D gene: TRBD2; clone size: -; CDR3 length: 19; CDR3 DNA: TGTGCCAGTACCCGACTGGGGAGGGCCGGATACTCTGGGGCCAACGTCCTGACTTTC; CDR3 protein: CASTRLGRAGYSGANVLTF
J gene: TRBJ1-5; V gene: TRBV10-3; D gene: TRBD1; clone size: -; CDR3 length: 14; CDR3 DNA: TGTGCCATCAGTGAGACAGGGGGCAGGCAGCCCCAGCATTTT; CDR3 protein: CAISETGGRQPQHF
J gene: TRBJ2-1; V gene: TRBV4-3; D gene: -; clone size: -; CDR3 length: 15; CDR3 DNA: TGCGCCAGCAGCCAAGAGGACACCGTTTACAATGAGCAGTTCTTC; CDR3 protein: CASSQEDTVYNEQFF
J gene: TRBJ2-1; V gene: TRBV5-8; D gene: -; clone size: -; CDR3 length: 14; CDR3 DNA: TGTGGCCAGGATTCGGGGATGAACTACAATGAGCAGTTCTTC; CDR3 protein: CGQDSGMNYNEQFF
J gene: TRBJ1-1; V gene: TRBV4-2; D gene: -; clone size: -; CDR3 length: 16; CDR3 DNA: TGTGCCAGCAGCCAAGACACGGGTAACATGAACACTGAAGCTTTCTTT; CDR3 protein: CASSQDTGNMNTEAFF
J gene: TRBJ1-2; V gene: TRBV5-1; D gene: -; clone size: -; CDR3 length: 16; CDR3 DNA: TGCGCCAGCAGCTTGGCCGGGGGGACGGCCGAAGTTGGCTACACCTTC; CDR3 protein: CASSLAGGTAEVGYTF
J gene: TRBJ1-3; V gene: TRBV5-4; D gene: -; clone size: once; CDR3 length: 14; CDR3 DNA: TGTGCCAGCAGCTTGCGTGGCAACAGAAACACCATATATTTT; CDR3 protein: CASSLRGNRNTIYF
J gene: TRBJ2-1; V gene: TRBV14; D gene: TRBD2; clone size: -; CDR3 length: 18; CDR3 DNA: TGTGCCAGCAGCCAAGTCGGAGGGACTAGCGACTCCTACAATGAGCAGTTCTTC; CDR3 protein: CASSQVGGTSDSYNEQFF
J gene: TRBJ2-2; V gene: TRBV11-2; D gene: -; clone size: -; CDR3 length: 16; CDR3 DNA: TGTGCCAGCAGCCCGGACAGGAGGGGGAACACCGGGGAGCTGTTTTTT; CDR3 protein: CASSPDRRGNTGELFF
J gene: TRBJ2-7; V gene: TRBV15; D gene: TRBD1; clone size: -; CDR3 length: 15; CDR3 DNA: TGTGCCACCAGCAGCCCGGACAGGGATGCCCACGAGCAGTACTTC; CDR3 protein: CATSSPDRDAHEQYF